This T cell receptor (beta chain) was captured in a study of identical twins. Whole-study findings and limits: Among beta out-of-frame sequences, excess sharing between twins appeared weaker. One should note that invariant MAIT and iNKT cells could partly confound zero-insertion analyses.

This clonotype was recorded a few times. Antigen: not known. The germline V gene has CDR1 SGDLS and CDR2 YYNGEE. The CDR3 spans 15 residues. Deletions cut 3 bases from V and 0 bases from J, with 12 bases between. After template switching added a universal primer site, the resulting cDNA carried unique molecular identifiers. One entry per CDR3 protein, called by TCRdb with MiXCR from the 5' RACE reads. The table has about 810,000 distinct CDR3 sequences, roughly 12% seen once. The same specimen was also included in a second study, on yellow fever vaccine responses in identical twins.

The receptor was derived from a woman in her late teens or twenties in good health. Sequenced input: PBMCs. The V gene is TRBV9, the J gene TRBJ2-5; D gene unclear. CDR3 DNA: TGTGCCAGCAGCGAGACGTGGGCGTACCAAGAGACCCAGTACTTC. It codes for CASSETWAYQETQYF.